The sequence of this T cell receptor beta chain was determined in a study of T cell repertoires in cytomegalovirus infection. Study information: Both recently identified HLA-C-restricted and well-studied HLA-B-restricted CMV epitopes were used in the study. Indicated by public TCR beta signatures were CMV infection and matching HLA type.

This clonotype was recorded at least ten times. Its antigen remains unidentified. TCRdb re-called the reads through MiXCR, storing one row per CDR3 protein. The table shows hundreds of thousands of distinct CDR3 sequences, with approximately 32% occurring only once. Study results and limitations: There were HLA-C-restricted CMV-specific TCR beta clonotypes dominating the ex vivo response. CMV carriers having the relevant HLA were flagged by cumulative public TCR beta family frequency.

Trimming removed 6 bases from V and 8 bases from J; junction bases left unmatched: 18. There are 17 residues in the CDR3. CDR1 is LGHNT, CDR2 FRNRAP, per germline. V gene TRBV12-5 combines with J gene TRBJ2-1; 8 nucleotides agree with TRBD1. The sample consisted of cultured PBMCs, taken from culture after CMV antigen stimulation. The sequence derives from a human donor in good health (CMV status not recorded). Some clones in this sample may be carry-over from other donors' samples. CDR3 protein: CASGSPSGGPRDHEQFF. CDR3 nucleotide sequence: TGTGCTAGTGGATCACCCTCAGGGGGCCCGCGAGATCATGAGCAGTTCTTC.